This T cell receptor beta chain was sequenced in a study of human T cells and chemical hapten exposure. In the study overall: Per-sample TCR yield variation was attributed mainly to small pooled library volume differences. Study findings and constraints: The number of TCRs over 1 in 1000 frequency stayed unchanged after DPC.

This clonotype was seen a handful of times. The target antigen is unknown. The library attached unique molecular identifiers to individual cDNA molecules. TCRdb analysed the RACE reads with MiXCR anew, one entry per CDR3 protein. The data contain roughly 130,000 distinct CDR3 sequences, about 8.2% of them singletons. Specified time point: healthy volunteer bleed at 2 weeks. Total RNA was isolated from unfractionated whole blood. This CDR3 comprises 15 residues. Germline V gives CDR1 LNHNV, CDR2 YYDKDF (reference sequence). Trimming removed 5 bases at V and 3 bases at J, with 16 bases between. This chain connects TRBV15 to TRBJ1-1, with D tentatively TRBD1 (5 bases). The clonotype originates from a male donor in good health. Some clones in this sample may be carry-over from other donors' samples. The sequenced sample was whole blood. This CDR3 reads CATSLSVRGDTEAFF. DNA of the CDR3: TGTGCCACCAGCCTCTCCGTTCGGGGGGACACTGAAGCTTTCTTT.